The 17 T cell receptor beta chains in this list originate from one sample, sequenced in a study of T cell repertoires in cytomegalovirus infection. Antigens of these TCRs are unknown. One entry per CDR3 protein results from TCRdb running MiXCR on the reads. The data contain about 150,000 distinct CDR3 sequences, approximately 30% of them seen just once; the ten biggest clones take up around 50%. Sequences were derived from CD8+ T cells from cultured PBMCs, sampled from culture after CMV antigen stimulation. The receptors shown here come from a human donor in good health (CMV status not recorded). Some clones in this sample may be carry-over from other donors' samples.

The gene calls are TRBV5-6 and TRBJ2-2; D is possibly TRBD2 (5 bases). Germline loops: CDR1 SGHDT, CDR2 YYEEEE. CDR3 length: 14 amino acids. Trimming shortened V by 0 bases and J by 3 bases, and 6 bases separated the two germline ends. The CDR3 region is CASSLASYTGELFF. DNA of the CDR3: TGTGCCAGCAGCTTGGCTAGCTACACCGGGGAGCTGTTTTTT.

This clonotype appeared many times. CDR3 sequence reads: CASSLAGDSSYEQYF. The CDR3 coding sequence is TGTGCCAGCAGTTTAGCGGGGGACAGCTCCTACGAGCAGTACTTC. This chain connects TRBV12-3 or TRBV12-4 to TRBJ2-7; 7 bases are a match to TRBD1. V gave up 0 bases and J gave up 0 bases; unmatched junction bases: 2. The CDR3 spans 15 residues.

The table lists this clonotype with a few counts. The chain carries TRBV7-8 and TRBJ1-5; weak D call: TRBD1 (5 bases). With 4 bases removed from V and 1 base from J, the gap between germline ends came to 14 bases. Germline CDR1 reads SGHVS; CDR2 reads FQNEAQ. The length of the CDR3 is 16 residues. CDR3 nucleotides: TGTGCCAGCAGCTCCGGGACCTATGGGAGCAATCAGCCCCAGCATTTT. It encodes CASSSGTYGSNQPQHF. Together with reference TRBV7-8 and TRBJ1-5, the CDR3 gives the full variable domain: GAGVSQSPRYKVAKRGQDVALRCDPISGHVSLFWYQQALGQGPEFLTYFQNEAQLDKSGLPSDRFFAERPEGSVSTLKIQRTQQEDSAVYLCASSSGTYGSNQPQHFGDGTRLSIL.

This rearrangement joins TRBV27 to TRBJ2-3; the match to TRBD1 covers 10 bases. Germline V lookup: CDR1 MNHEY, CDR2 SMNVEV (reference sequence). CDR3 length equals 17 residues. The V segment lost 3 bases and the J segment 3 bases; nucleotides outside the gene matches: 9. The CDR3 spells CASSLPRDRGSTDTQYF. CDR3 nucleotides: TGTGCCAGCAGTTTGCCCAGGGACAGGGGATCGACAGATACGCAGTATTTT.

This clonotype was seen a few times. V is TRBV12-3 or TRBV12-4 and J is TRBJ1-2; D is undetermined. Trimming shortened V by 1 base and J by 4 bases, and 10 bases separated the two germline ends. This CDR3 has 14 amino acids. The CDR3 loop is CASSLGTEFYGYTF. The CDR3 DNA sequence: TGTGCCAGCAGTTTAGGGACGGAATTCTATGGCTACACCTTC.

The chain is built from TRBV19 and TRBJ1-1, with no clear D. CDR3 length: 13 amino acids. V dropped 7 bases and J dropped 3 bases, with 12 bases sitting between them. Germline loops: CDR1 LNHDA, CDR2 SQIVND (reference sequence). The CDR3 spells CASTLIGDTEAFF. DNA for the CDR3: TGTGCCAGTACGCTGATTGGGGACACTGAAGCTTTCTTT. The whole variable domain, remainder taken from reference TRBV19 and TRBJ1-1, is DGGITQSPKYLFRKEGQNVTLSCEQNLNHDAMYWYRQDPGQGLRLIYYSQIVNDFQKGDIAEGYSVSREKKESFPLTVTSAQKNPTAFYLCASTLIGDTEAFFGQGTRLTVV.

This rearrangement joins TRBV6-8 to TRBJ1-6; no clear D. The CDR3 is 14 residues long. Germline V CDR1 and CDR2: MNHGY, SAAAGT. V was trimmed by 8 bases and J by 5 bases, leaving 13 bases between them. The CDR3: CASALDVNNSPLHF. The DNA for the CDR3 is TGTGCCAGCGCCCTGGACGTTAATAATTCACCCCTCCACTTT.

This chain connects TRBV11-2 to TRBJ1-1; no clear D. V lost 0 bases to trimming and J lost 0 bases, with 11 bases between them. This CDR3 region has 16 residues. Per germline, CDR1 SGHAT and CDR2 FQNNGV. The CDR3 DNA reads as TGTGCCAGCAGCTTAGAGGCCAGCTTCATGAACACTGAAGCTTTCTTT. Its translation: CASSLEASFMNTEAFF.

This clonotype has more than one count but fewer than ten. This chain connects TRBV7-2 to TRBJ2-7, with 8 bases matching TRBD1. The CDR3 totals 16 residues. With V trimmed by 5 bases and J by 0 bases, 9 bases remained unmatched. Germline CDR1 and CDR2: SGHTA and FQGNSA. The CDR3 DNA follows: TGTGCCAGCAGCCCCTCGGGACAGGTGATCTCCTACGAGCAGTACTTC. Translated, it gives CASSPSGQVISYEQYF.

This clonotype has a handful of counts. This chain uses TRBV7-3 with TRBJ2-2, with 9 bases that match TRBD1. V was clipped by 5 bases and J by 6 bases; unmatched bases: 7. Germline loops: CDR1 SGHTA, CDR2 FQGTGA. This CDR3 comprises 15 residues. The CDR3 DNA reads TGTGCCAGCAGCGGGGGACAGGGTGTTCCCGGGGAGCTGTTTTTT. The encoded protein is CASSGGQGVPGELFF. Supplemented by reference TRBV7-3 and TRBJ2-2, the full variable domain reads GAGVSQTPSNKVTEKGKYVELRCDPISGHTALYWYRQSLGQGPEFLIYFQGTGAADDSGLPNDRFFAVRPEGSVSTLKIQRTERGDSAVYLCASSGGQGVPGELFFGEGSRLTVL.

This clonotype was recorded at least ten times. The chain combines TRBV7-6 with TRBJ2-3; 9 nucleotides line up with TRBD2. The V and J ends lost 5 bases and 4 bases, in that order; junction bases with no gene match: 10. Per germline, CDR1 SGHVS and CDR2 FNYEAQ. This CDR3 comprises 16 residues. The CDR3 DNA reads TGTGCCAGCAGCCCGAGCGGGGGGCCCGTGGCAGATACGCAGTATTTT. Protein product: CASSPSGGPVADTQYF.

This clonotype was seen only a few times. The chain combines TRBV27 with TRBJ2-7; 8 nucleotides agree with TRBD1. The germline V gene encodes CDR1 MNHEY and CDR2 SMNVEV (reference sequence). The CDR3 is 13 amino acids. After removal of 6 bases from V and 12 bases from J, the junction contained 13 bases not matched to a gene. CDR3 protein: CASSVPGGRFWYF. The CDR3 nucleotides are TGTGCCAGCAGCGTTCCAGGGGGCAGGTTTTGGTACTTC.

The genes are TRBV20-1 and TRBJ1-4; D gene unclear. The ends were cut back, 5 bases at V and 2 bases at J, with 12 bases in the middle. CDR1 and CDR2 (germline): DFQATT, SNEGSKA (reference sequence). This CDR3 comprises 14 residues. The CDR3 is CSASQLATNEKLFF. For the CDR3, the DNA is TGCAGTGCTTCCCAACTGGCCACTAATGAAAAACTGTTTTTT.

V usage is TRBV15 and J usage is TRBJ2-5; D may correspond to TRBD1 or TRBD2 (5 bases each). Germline V lookup: CDR1 LNHNV, CDR2 YYDKDF (reference sequence). V gave up 3 bases and J gave up 1 base, with 12 bases separating them. The CDR3 extends over 15 amino acids. The CDR3 DNA is TGTGCCACCAGCAGGTGGGACGGGGTCCAAGAGACCCAGTACTTC. The encoded protein is CATSRWDGVQETQYF.

This chain uses TRBV5-1 with TRBJ1-6; no clear D. The CDR3 consists of 14 residues. Trimming stripped 0 bases from V and 5 bases from J, with 6 bases between. The V gene's germline CDR1 is SGHRS and CDR2 YFSETQ. CDR3 DNA sequence: TGCGCCAGCAGCTTGGAGGGAAATAATTCACCCCTCCACTTT. The encoded protein is CASSLEGNNSPLHF.

There are a few counts of this clonotype. The chain combines TRBV6-2 or TRBV6-3 with TRBJ2-5; D is unclear. Trimming cost V 5 bases and J 3 bases, with 13 bases left between them. Germline CDR1 MNHEY, CDR2 SVGEGT. The CDR3 is made up of 14 amino acids. The CDR3 region has the DNA TGTGCCAGCAGTCCCGGAGCAGTCAAAGAGACCCAGTACTTC. Translated, it gives CASSPGAVKETQYF.

The V gene is TRBV13, the J gene TRBJ2-2; unclear D gene. This CDR3 region has 13 residues. Trimming removed 0 bases from V and 4 bases from J, with 3 bases in between. Germline lookup yields CDR1 PRHDT and CDR2 FYEKMQ (reference sequence). CDR3 bases: TGTGCCAGCAGCTTAGGCCCCACCGGGGAGCTGTTTTTT. This translates into CASSLGPTGELFF.